This is a list of T cell receptor beta chains from one sample in a study of blood T cells in healthy people across ages. TCRdb fed the 5' RACE reads into MiXCR, producing one record per CDR3 protein. The sample carries around 1,900,000 distinct CDR3 sequences, roughly two fifths recorded once. The sample was blood. Receptors were obtained from a human donor in good health. The CDR3 runs from the conserved cysteine through the conserved F or W.

j_call,v_call,cdr3_aa
TRBJ2-6,TRBV7-3,CASSLAIAGGPGANVLTF
TRBJ2-7,TRBV28,CAITPGSSYEQYF
TRBJ1-1,TRBV7-6,CASGFMLQGVNTEAFF
TRBJ2-1,TRBV10-3,CAISPHTSGVDNEQFF
TRBJ1-5,TRBV4-3,CASSQDATGGFYSNQPQHF
TRBJ2-4,TRBV2,CASSERRGTGEAKNIQYF
TRBJ1-2,TRBV7-8,CASSSARGQYYGYTF
TRBJ2-5,TRBV20-1,CSALLSGGQETQYF
TRBJ1-2,TRBV29-1,CSAQGETYGYTF
TRBJ1-2,TRBV3-1,CASSQGGSNYGYTF